What follows are 10 T cell receptor beta chains derived from one specimen sequenced in a study of shared clonotypes between healthy human individuals. The assay was immunoSEQ multiplex PCR, and TCRdb's table has in-frame clones only and misses some. The table records 450,000 to 500,000 clones, 81% of them present only once. Sequenced: PBMCs. These receptors were taken from a woman in her thirties or forties in good health. Some clones in this sample may be carry-over from other donors' samples.

There are a few counts of this clone. The chain is built from TRBV10-2 and TRBJ2-3, with 7 bases fitting TRBD1. This CDR3 region has 14 residues. The J segment lost 3 bases and the V segment lost 10 bases, leaving 10 bases of the junction unmatched. The germline V gene has CDR1 WSHSY and CDR2 SAAADI. CDR3 bases: TGCGCCACCAATACGACAGGGCCTACAGATACGCAGTATTTT. Protein: CATNTTGPTDTQYF.

The chain employs TRBV5-8 and TRBJ1-3, with D hard to call. Germline-derived CDR1 and CDR2 are SGHTS and YDEGEE. The CDR3 spans 13 residues. With 0 bases removed from V and 7 bases from J, the gap between germline ends came to 8 bases. The CDR3, as DNA: TGTGCCAGCAGCTTGGACGATCAGAACACCATATATTTT. Its protein is CASSLDDQNTIYF.

V usage is TRBV9 and J usage is TRBJ1-1; possible D gene TRBD1, 6 bases. Germline lookup yields CDR1 SGDLS and CDR2 YYNGEE. V gave up 1 base and J gave up 1 base, with 20 bases separating them. This CDR3 region has 18 residues. CDR3 in amino acids: CASSVFPLRGSGNTEAFF. The CDR3 region has the DNA TGTGCCAGCAGCGTATTCCCCCTTAGGGGGTCGGGGAACACTGAAGCTTTCTTT.

Details on this clone: With only one base between it and a far larger clone, this is likely a read error. The chain carries TRBV20-1 and TRBJ1-1; no clear D. The CDR3 length is 11 residues. CDR1 is DFQATT, CDR2 SNEGSKA, per germline (reference sequence). CDR3 sequence reads: CSALQNTEDFF. In DNA, the CDR3 is TGCAGTGCGCTTCAGAACACTGAAGATTTCTTT.

This clone was picked up a small number of times. A clone one base away is much larger, so this may be a read error. The genes are TRBV7-2 and TRBJ1-5; D unclear. The V and J ends lost 1 base and 4 bases respectively, with 5 bases between them. The CDR3 has 13 residues. Germline values: CDR1 SGHTA, CDR2 FQGNSA. CDR3 region: CASSLVPNQPQHF. Here the CDR3 DNA reads TGTGCCAGCAGCTTAGTACCGAATCAGCCCCAGCATTTT.

The V gene is TRBV5-6, the J gene TRBJ2-5; the D gene could be TRBD1 or TRBD2 (5 bases each). This CDR3 has 14 amino acids. CDR1 and CDR2 (germline): SGHDT, YYEEEE. With 0 bases removed from V and 5 bases from J, the gap between germline ends came to 11 bases. CDR3 bases: TGTGCCAGCAGCTTGGTTGGGGGTACGGAGACCCAGTACTTC. Its translation: CASSLVGGTETQYF.

In the case of this clone: This sequence is one base from a far larger clone and is likely a read error. This chain connects TRBV30 to TRBJ2-7; D uncertain. Germline V lookup: CDR1 GTSNPN, CDR2 SVGIG (reference sequence). V was cut by 3 bases and J by 2 bases, with 20 bases left in between. The CDR3 sequence is 16 residues long. The CDR3 loop is CAWRDPWWPFTYEQYF. For the CDR3, the DNA is TGTGCCTGGAGGGACCCTTGGTGGCCTTTTACCTACGAGCAGTACTTC.

This clone was detected a few times. The chain has TRBV11-2 and TRBJ1-2; D remains ambiguous. V shed 0 bases and J shed 11 bases, with 19 bases lying between them. This CDR3 region has 15 residues. Germline lookup yields CDR1 SGHAT and CDR2 FQNNGV. CDR3 nucleotides: TGTGCCAGCAGCTTAGATAGTTTAACCCTCTCGAGGTACACCTTC. It encodes CASSLDSLTLSRYTF. The full variable domain, in which reference TRBV11-2 and TRBJ1-2 provide the parts outside the CDR3, is EAGVAQSPRYKIIEKRQSVAFWCNPISGHATLYWYQQILGQGPKLLIQFQNNGVVDDSQLPKDRFSAERLKGVDSTLKIQPAKLEDSAVYLCASSLDSLTLSRYTFGSGTRLTVV.

This clone was observed a single time. The V call is TRBV28, the J call TRBJ2-7; TRBD1 is a possible D gene (5 bases). V gave up 4 bases and J gave up 3 bases, with 10 bases separating them. The length of the CDR3 is 13 residues. Germline lookup yields CDR1 MDHEN and CDR2 SYDVKM. The CDR3, as DNA: TGTGCCAGCAGTTATTTCAGGGACTACGAGCAGTACTTC. The encoded protein is CASSYFRDYEQYF.

Concerning this clone itself: A much larger clone differs from this one at a single base, so this may be a read error. This sample also contains other DNA sequences that code for the same CDR3. The chain employs TRBV27 and TRBJ2-7; D is uncertain. CDR1 and CDR2 (germline): MNHEY, SMNVEV (reference sequence). This CDR3 is built from 15 residues. The CDR3 here is CASSFSNGRSYEQYF. The CDR3 bases are TGTGCCAGCAGTTTTAGTAACGGAAGGAGCTACGAGCAATACTTC.